A selection of T cell receptor beta chains follows, all from one sample in a study of T-cell memory formation after mild COVID-19. Via MiXCR, TCRdb re-called the 5' RACE reads, giving one row per CDR3 protein. The repertoire holds 300,000 to 400,000 distinct CDR3 sequences, with approximately 12% as singletons. Sequencing was performed on PBMCs or a T cell subset sorted from them (not recorded which). The receptor set was obtained from a man aged 18 to 30 who had mild COVID-19 (a few samples of this study predate the infection). Cell type and time point are not known. Each CDR3 is given with its conserved first and last residue. A D gene is named only where the DNA matches it firmly. Clone size is shown for a subset of rows, as once, few, many or a class of expanded clone.

d_gene | j_gene | abundance | v_gene | CDR3aa | CDR3nt
. | TRBJ2-3 | few | TRBV6-5 | CASSTAGVDTQYF | TGTGCCAGCAGTACCGCCGGGGTTGATACGCAGTATTTT
. | TRBJ1-1 | . | TRBV6-5 | CASRPPWGYTEAFF | TGTGCCAGCAGGCCACCCTGGGGGTACACTGAAGCTTTCTTT
. | TRBJ2-1 | many | TRBV24-1 | CATSDWRGASSYNEQFF | TGTGCCACCAGTGATTGGAGGGGGGCCTCCTCCTACAATGAGCAGTTCTTC
TRBD1 | TRBJ1-5 | few | TRBV5-6 | CASSFGQGTQPQHF | TGTGCCAGCAGCTTCGGACAGGGGACTCAGCCCCAGCATTTT
. | TRBJ1-4 | . | TRBV6-5 | CASSRSDTTLGEKLFF | TGTGCCAGCAGCCGGAGTGACACAACTCTGGGTGAAAAACTGTTTTTT
. | TRBJ1-6 | many | TRBV5-6 | CASSLTGSPLHF | TGTGCCAGCAGCTTGACCGGTTCACCCCTCCACTTT
TRBD2 | TRBJ2-2 | . | TRBV7-8 | CASSYRGGAIGELFF | TGTGCCAGCAGTTACCGCGGGGGGGCTATCGGGGAGCTGTTTTTT
. | TRBJ2-1 | few | TRBV4-1 | CASSQDRRGINEQFF | TGCGCCAGCAGCCAAGATAGACGAGGGATCAATGAGCAGTTCTTC
. | TRBJ2-2 | . | TRBV29-1 | CSVAGGPNTGELFF | TGCAGCGTTGCAGGGGGGCCAAACACCGGGGAGCTGTTTTTT
. | TRBJ1-1 | many | TRBV5-1 | CASSPGLDTEAFF | TGCGCCAGCAGCCCAGGGCTGGACACTGAAGCTTTCTTT
. | TRBJ2-1 | few | TRBV12-5 | CASGLVLGGLYNEQFF | TGTGCTAGTGGTTTGGTACTCGGGGGCCTCTACAATGAGCAGTTCTTC
. | TRBJ2-3 | . | TRBV18 | CASSPPATGGTDTQYF | TGTGCCAGCTCACCACCGGCGACAGGAGGGACAGATACGCAGTATTTT
. | TRBJ2-2 | few | TRBV6-5 | CASRLSEELFF | TGTGCCAGCAGACTTTCCGAGGAGCTGTTTTTT
. | TRBJ2-6 | few | TRBV4-1 | CASSQADDPWANVLTF | TGCGCCAGCAGCCAGGCCGACGACCCTTGGGCCAACGTCCTGACTTTC
. | TRBJ1-2 | few | TRBV20-1 | CSAEGTFNYGYTF | TGCAGTGCTGAGGGGACGTTTAACTATGGCTACACCTTC
. | TRBJ1-1 | few | TRBV11-3 | CASSLTAANTEAFF | TGTGCCAGCAGCTTAACGGCCGCTAACACTGAAGCTTTCTTT
TRBD1 | TRBJ2-1 | few | TRBV5-1 | CASSLARPDRGRYNEQFF | TGCGCCAGCAGCTTGGCCCGTCCCGACAGGGGGAGGTACAATGAGCAGTTCTTC
. | TRBJ1-2 | few | TRBV20-1 | CSAVHRTNYGYTF | TGCAGTGCTGTCCACCGGACTAACTATGGCTACACCTTC
TRBD2 | TRBJ2-3 | . | TRBV4-2 | CASSPRGASTDTQYF | TGTGCCAGCAGCCCGCGGGGGGCTAGCACAGATACGCAGTATTTT
. | TRBJ1-3 | few | TRBV6-5 | CASSYGTGPAGGNTIYF | TGTGCCAGCAGTTACGGGACCGGGCCGGCGGGCGGAAACACCATATATTTT
. | TRBJ1-1 | . | TRBV3-1 | CASSQDGLGTEAFF | TGTGCCAGCAGCCAGGATGGGCTGGGCACTGAAGCTTTCTTT
TRBD2 | TRBJ2-3 | few | TRBV20-1 | CSVLRGGTDTQYF | TGCAGTGTTTTGCGGGGGGGCACAGATACGCAGTATTTT
. | TRBJ1-1 | few | TRBV19 | CATTRGPMNTEAFF | TGTGCCACCACCAGGGGTCCGATGAACACTGAAGCTTTCTTT
. | TRBJ1-2 | . | TRBV9 | CASSVGGTGGLHGYTF | TGTGCCAGCAGCGTAGGTGGTACCGGGGGGTTACATGGCTACACCTTC
. | TRBJ2-5 | few | TRBV7-2 | CASSLSAPAAIQETQYF | TGTGCCAGCAGCTTAAGCGCACCAGCGGCGATCCAAGAGACCCAGTACTTC
. | TRBJ1-2 | . | TRBV20-1 | CSAEPGSNYGYTF | TGCAGTGCGGAACCCGGGTCGAACTATGGCTACACCTTC
. | TRBJ1-5 | few | TRBV20-1 | CSAMGRGYSNQPQHF | TGCAGTGCCATGGGCAGGGGATATAGCAATCAGCCCCAGCATTTT
. | TRBJ2-1 | . | TRBV29-1 | CSVVTTGYNEQFF | TGCAGCGTAGTAACGACAGGATACAATGAGCAGTTCTTC
. | TRBJ2-5 | many | TRBV11-2 | CASSSTGTGSETQYF | TGTGCCAGCAGCTCCACCGGGACGGGCTCGGAGACCCAGTACTTC
TRBD1 | TRBJ2-2 | . | TRBV10-3 | CAISEAPDRPNTGELFF | TGTGCCATCAGTGAGGCCCCGGACAGGCCGAACACCGGGGAGCTGTTTTTT
TRBD1 | TRBJ1-1 | . | TRBV28 | CASRPGQGGAAFF | TGTGCCAGCAGACCGGGACAGGGGGGTGCAGCTTTCTTT
TRBD1 | TRBJ2-2 | once | TRBV2 | CASSSDRTTGELFF | TGTGCCAGCAGTTCGGACAGGACCACCGGGGAGCTGTTTTTT
TRBD2 | TRBJ2-1 | once | TRBV29-1 | CSVGLTGGAWNEQFF | TGCAGCGTTGGTCTTACCGGGGGGGCGTGGAATGAGCAGTTCTTC
. | TRBJ2-3 | few | TRBV2 | CASDSGYTDTQYF | TGTGCCAGCGACAGCGGCTACACAGATACGCAGTATTTT
. | TRBJ2-7 | . | TRBV2 | CASSTETKWEEQYF | TGTGCCAGCAGTACCGAAACAAAATGGGAGGAGCAGTACTTC
TRBD2 | TRBJ2-1 | . | TRBV24-1 | CATSDVEGLAGINEQFF | TGTGCCACCAGTGACGTCGAGGGGCTAGCGGGAATCAATGAGCAGTTCTTC
TRBD1 | TRBJ2-1 | few | TRBV10-3 | CAISEGQGSYNEQFF | TGTGCCATCAGTGAGGGACAGGGCTCCTACAATGAGCAGTTCTTC
. | TRBJ2-5 | . | TRBV7-9 | CASSPTRRNQETQYF | TGTGCCAGCAGCCCGACCAGAAGGAACCAAGAGACCCAGTACTTC
. | TRBJ1-4 | few | TRBV27 | CASRQDGYEKLFF | TGTGCCAGCCGCCAGGACGGATATGAAAAACTGTTTTTT
. | TRBJ2-3 | few | TRBV6-5 | CASSYRAADTQYF | TGTGCCAGCAGTTACAGGGCTGCAGATACGCAGTATTTT
. | TRBJ2-5 | . | TRBV5-4 | CASSWGGAEETQYF | TGTGCCAGCAGCTGGGGGGGGGCCGAAGAGACCCAGTACTTC
TRBD1 | TRBJ2-7 | many | TRBV7-2 | CASSLGQETYEQYF | TGTGCCAGCAGCCTAGGACAGGAAACCTACGAGCAGTACTTC
TRBD1 | TRBJ1-1 | few | TRBV11-2 | CASSQGTVEAFF | TGTGCCAGCAGCCAAGGGACAGTCGAAGCTTTCTTT
TRBD1 | TRBJ2-1 | few | TRBV20-1 | CSARDPRQGSDNEQFF | TGCAGTGCTAGAGACCCTCGACAGGGTAGCGACAATGAGCAGTTCTTC
. | TRBJ2-6 | few | TRBV9 | CASSVVLGSPSGANVLTF | TGTGCCAGCAGCGTAGTCCTGGGGAGTCCTTCTGGGGCCAACGTCCTGACTTTC
TRBD1 | TRBJ1-4 | few | TRBV4-1 | CASSQWTGLEKLFF | TGCGCCAGCAGCCAATGGACAGGTCTGGAAAAACTGTTTTTT
. | TRBJ1-1 | . | TRBV28 | CASSSPAANTEAFF | TGTGCCAGCAGTTCACCGGCAGCAAACACTGAAGCTTTCTTT
. | TRBJ1-5 | . | TRBV4-1 | CASSQDPGRNQPQHF | TGCGCCAGCAGCCAAGATCCGGGCCGAAATCAGCCCCAGCATTTT